The sequence of this TCR beta chain was determined in a study of blood T cell repertoires in COVID-19 (TCRdb year 2020). In terms of the full investigation: Collaborator samples came from the United States, Italy and Spain and covered acute and convalescent phases of COVID-19. Nearly every sample came with metadata listing a de-identified subject ID, COVID-19 status, age in years and sex. The material from the prospective study consisted of cDNA or gDNA derived from T cells, B-cell-depleted T cells, or PBMCs. Samples were obtained from the ongoing ImmuneRACE study (first 160 participants) and from roughly 1,300 subjects provided by 6 global collaborators. The repertoires were released in a freely available public database intended as a resource for research on the immune response to SARS-CoV-2. Where available, HLA class I and class II types were obtained from metadata supplied by the sample provider rather than from assay-based typing. Subjects who had been exposed to COVID-19, were actively infected with it, or had recovered from it provided the deeply sampled blood TCRbeta repertoires that made up the dataset. The paper as a whole reports these results and caveats: How much clinical and demographic metadata was included differed by source and by participant, and the metadata was provided uncurated.

Points on this clone: Its antigen specificity is not known. No much larger clone is present one base from it, and per-base qualities are unavailable.

The CDR3 spans 13 residues, from the cysteine through the phenylalanine. Solely the CDR3 DNA is kept, with 39 bases framed from the first base. Relative to germline, V is 0 bases shorter and J is 3 bases shorter, with 5 bases between their ends. Sequences SGHDT (CDR1) and YYEEEE (CDR2) are obtained from the germline V gene. The immunoSEQ Assay, a bias-controlled multiplex PCR, was used to amplify TCRbeta CDR3 regions from genomic DNA. The source study handled its data this way. The number of nucleated cells in each sample was estimated by amplification of reference gene primers within the assay. To quantify the absolute abundance of each unique TCRbeta CDR3 rearrangement, sequence reads were collapsed and filtered. For each sample, productive Simpson clonality was calculated as the square root of Simpson's diversity index over productive rearrangements. Not all clones reach the TCRdb copy of this immuneACCESS table, which keeps in-frame sequences only. Checked studies attribute under half of the gap to unresolved V genes and leave the rest unexplained. The V and J calls and clone size are taken from that table; D and trimming were inferred from the DNA. The sample contains about 160,000 clones, under 80% of them found a single time. The ten largest clones represent around 2.8% of the sample.

The collaborating institutions used their own protocols to collect whole blood in K2EDTA tubes. Collaborator samples were shipped for TCRbeta analysis as frozen whole blood, isolated PBMCs, or DNA extracted from either sample type. The chain employs TRBV5-6 and TRBJ2-3, with the D gene not confidently named. The receptor's source is a man between 65 and 85 years old with acute or convalescent COVID-19. The sequencing input was peripheral blood. At the DNA level, the sequence is TGTGCCAGCAGCTTGGTTCCTACAGATACGCAGTATTTT. Its protein reads: CASSLVPTDTQYF.